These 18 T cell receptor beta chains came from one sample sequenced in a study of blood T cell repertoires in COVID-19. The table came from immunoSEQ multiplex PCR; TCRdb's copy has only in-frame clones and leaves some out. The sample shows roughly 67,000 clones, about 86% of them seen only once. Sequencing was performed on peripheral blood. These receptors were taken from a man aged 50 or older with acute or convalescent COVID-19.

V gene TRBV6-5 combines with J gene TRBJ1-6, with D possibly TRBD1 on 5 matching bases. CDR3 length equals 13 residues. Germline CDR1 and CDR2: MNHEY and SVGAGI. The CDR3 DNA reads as TGTGCAACATCACAGGAAAACAATTCACCCCTCCACTTT. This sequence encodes CATSQENNSPLHF.

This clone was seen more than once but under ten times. For the CDR3, the DNA is TGCAGCGTTGTTGGGGCGGAAGGAGGGGAGACCCAGTACTTC. The encoded protein is CSVVGAEGGETQYF. The chain carries TRBV29-1 and TRBJ2-5, with D possibly TRBD2 on 6 matching bases. The CDR3 is 14 residues long. The V gene lost 4 bases and the J gene lost 5 bases, with 17 bases spanning the gap. Per germline, CDR1 SQVTM and CDR2 ANQGSEA.

CDR3 nucleotide sequence: TGTGCCAGCAGCTCCCGGGCTGAAGCTTTCTTT. Residues: CASSSRAEAFF. The J gene is TRBJ1-1, the V gene TRBV11-3; no clear D gene. V was trimmed by 4 bases and J by 6 bases, leaving 6 bases between them. There are 11 residues in the CDR3. Germline CDR1 and CDR2: SGHNT and YENEEA.

The CDR3 protein is CASSLQTGSEAFF. In DNA, the CDR3 is TGTGCCAGCAGCTTACAAACAGGTTCAGAAGCTTTCTTT. V usage is TRBV7-6 and J usage is TRBJ1-1; a possible D gene is TRBD1 (5 bases). The germline V gene has CDR1 SGHVS and CDR2 FNYEAQ. This CDR3 spans 13 amino acids. Trimming pared 2 bases from V and 8 bases from J, leaving 12 bases between.

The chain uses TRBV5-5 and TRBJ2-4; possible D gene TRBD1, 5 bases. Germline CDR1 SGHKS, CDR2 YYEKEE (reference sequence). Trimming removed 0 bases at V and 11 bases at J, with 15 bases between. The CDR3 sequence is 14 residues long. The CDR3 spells CASSLAPTVGVQYF. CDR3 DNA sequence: TGTGCCAGCAGCTTGGCTCCCACAGTAGGGGTTCAGTACTTC.

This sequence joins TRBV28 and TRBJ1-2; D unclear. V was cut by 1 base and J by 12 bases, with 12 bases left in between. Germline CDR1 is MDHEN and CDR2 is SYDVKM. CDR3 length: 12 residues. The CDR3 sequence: CASSLLARSHTF. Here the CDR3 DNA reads TGTGCCAGCAGTTTATTAGCTCGCTCCCACACCTTC.

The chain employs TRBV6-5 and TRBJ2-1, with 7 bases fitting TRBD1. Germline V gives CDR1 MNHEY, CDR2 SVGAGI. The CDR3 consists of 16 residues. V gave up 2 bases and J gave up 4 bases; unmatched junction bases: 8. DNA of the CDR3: TGTGCCAGCAGTTACGCCAGACAGGGACCTTACAATGAGCAGTTCTTC. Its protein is CASSYARQGPYNEQFF.

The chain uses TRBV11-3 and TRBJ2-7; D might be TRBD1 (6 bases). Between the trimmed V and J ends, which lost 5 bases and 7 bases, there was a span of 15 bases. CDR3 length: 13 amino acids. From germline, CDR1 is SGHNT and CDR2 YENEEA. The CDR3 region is CASSPKGVGEQYF. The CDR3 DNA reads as TGTGCCAGCAGCCCCAAGGGGGTAGGGGAGCAGTACTTC.

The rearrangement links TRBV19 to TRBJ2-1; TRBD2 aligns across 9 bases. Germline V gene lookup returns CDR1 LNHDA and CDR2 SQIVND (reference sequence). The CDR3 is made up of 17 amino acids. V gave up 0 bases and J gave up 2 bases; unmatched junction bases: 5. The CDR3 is CASSIDALAGPYNEQFF. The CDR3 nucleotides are TGTGCCAGTAGTATAGACGCCCTAGCGGGGCCCTACAATGAGCAGTTCTTC.

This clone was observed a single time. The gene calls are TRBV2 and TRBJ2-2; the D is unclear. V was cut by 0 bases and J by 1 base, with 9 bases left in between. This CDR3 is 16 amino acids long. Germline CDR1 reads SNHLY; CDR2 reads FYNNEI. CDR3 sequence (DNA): TGTGCCAGCAGTGAAGCGTCGGCAGGGAACACCGGGGAGCTGTTTTTT. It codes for CASSEASAGNTGELFF.

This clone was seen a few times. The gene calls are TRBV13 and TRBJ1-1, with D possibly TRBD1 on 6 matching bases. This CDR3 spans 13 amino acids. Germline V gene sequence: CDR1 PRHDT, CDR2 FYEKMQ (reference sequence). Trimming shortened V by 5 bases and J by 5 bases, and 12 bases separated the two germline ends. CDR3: CASSLQGWTEAFF. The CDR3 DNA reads TGTGCCAGCAGCCTCCAGGGGTGGACTGAAGCTTTCTTT.

CDR3 DNA: TGTGCCATCGCGGGGACAGAGAATTCACCCCTCCACTTT. Translating it yields CAIAGTENSPLHF. The J gene is TRBJ1-6, the V gene TRBV10-3, with 7 bases lining up with TRBD1. The length of the CDR3 is 13 residues. The germline CDR1 and CDR2 sequences are ENHRY and SYGVKD. With V trimmed by 8 bases and J by 7 bases, 5 bases remained unmatched.

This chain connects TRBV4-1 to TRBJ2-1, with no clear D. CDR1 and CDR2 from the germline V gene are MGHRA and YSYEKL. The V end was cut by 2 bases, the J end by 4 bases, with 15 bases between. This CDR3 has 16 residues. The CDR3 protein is CASSQPDFPAYNEQFF. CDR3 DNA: TGCGCCAGCAGCCAACCAGACTTCCCGGCGTACAATGAGCAGTTCTTC.

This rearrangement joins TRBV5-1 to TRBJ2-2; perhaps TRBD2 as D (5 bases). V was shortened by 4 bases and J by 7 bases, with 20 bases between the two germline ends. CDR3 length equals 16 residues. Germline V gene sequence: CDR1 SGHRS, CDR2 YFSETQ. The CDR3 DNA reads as TGCGCCAGCAGCCTCGAACCGCATCCCGAGGGCGGGGAGCTGTTTTTT. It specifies CASSLEPHPEGGELFF.

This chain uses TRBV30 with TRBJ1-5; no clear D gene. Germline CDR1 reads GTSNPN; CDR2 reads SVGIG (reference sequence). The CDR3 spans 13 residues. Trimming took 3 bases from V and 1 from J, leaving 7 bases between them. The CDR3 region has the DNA TGTGCCTGGAGCACAGAGAGCAATCAGCCCCAGCATTTT. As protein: CAWSTESNQPQHF.

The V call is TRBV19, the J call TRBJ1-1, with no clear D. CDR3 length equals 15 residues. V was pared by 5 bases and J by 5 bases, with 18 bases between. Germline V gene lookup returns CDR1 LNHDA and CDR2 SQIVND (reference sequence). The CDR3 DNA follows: TGTGCCAGTAGTGACGGGTGGAACGTGAGGACTGAAGCTTTCTTT. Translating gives CASSDGWNVRTEAFF.

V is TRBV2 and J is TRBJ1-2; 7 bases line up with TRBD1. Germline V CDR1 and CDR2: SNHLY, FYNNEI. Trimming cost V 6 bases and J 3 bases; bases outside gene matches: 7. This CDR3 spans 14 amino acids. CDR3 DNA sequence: TGTGCCAGCAGGGGTGACAGGGTAGACTATGGCTACACCTTC. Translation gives CASRGDRVDYGYTF.

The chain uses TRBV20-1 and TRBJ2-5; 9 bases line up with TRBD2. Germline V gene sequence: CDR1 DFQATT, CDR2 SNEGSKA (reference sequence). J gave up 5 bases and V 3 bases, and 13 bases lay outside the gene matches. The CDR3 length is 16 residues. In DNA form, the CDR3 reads TGCAGTGCTAGTATCACGGCTAGCGGGGCGGGGGAGACCCAGTACTTC. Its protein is CSASITASGAGETQYF.